Each of the 7 T cell receptor beta chains below was sequenced from the same sample in a study of blood T cell repertoires in COVID-19. Sequencing used immunoSEQ multiplex PCR; TCRdb keeps in-frame clones, though not all of them. The sample consists of about 160,000 clones, 90% of them appearing once. The sample taken for sequencing was peripheral blood. The receptors here all came from a man in his 60s with active or convalescent COVID-19.

The chain couples TRBV27 to TRBJ2-7; no clear D. Per the germline V gene, CDR1 is MNHEY and CDR2 is SMNVEV (reference sequence). This CDR3 has 13 amino acids. V was trimmed by 6 bases and J by 4 bases, leaving 13 bases between them. CDR3 DNA: TGTGCCAGCAGGAACGTGCTGGAGTACGAGCAGTACTTC. Its translation: CASRNVLEYEQYF.

The chain has TRBV6-1 and TRBJ2-7, with D tentatively TRBD2 (7 bases). V was cut by 2 bases and J by 2 bases, with 19 bases left in between. The germline V gene encodes CDR1 MNHNS and CDR2 SASEGT. CDR3 size: 17 residues. The DNA of the CDR3 is TGTGCCAGCAGTGAACAGGGGATCGCGGGAGCCCCCTACGAGCAGTACTTC. Translating it yields CASSEQGIAGAPYEQYF.

The chain's CDR3 is CASSQSSGTGTGELFF. The CDR3 nucleotides read TGTGCCAGCAGCCAATCATCCGGGACAGGCACCGGGGAGCTGTTTTTT. The genes are TRBV3-1 (or the pseudogene TRBV3-2) and TRBJ2-2, with 8 bases fitting TRBD1. The CDR3 runs to 16 residues. The germline gives CDR1 LGHDT, CDR2 YNNKEL (reference sequence). Losses at the gene ends were 2 bases for V and 4 bases for J; bases not matched to a gene: 6.

This clone turned up a few times. The CDR3 loop reads CASSGGSYEQYF. Here the CDR3 DNA reads TGTGCCAGCAGTGGCGGATCCTACGAGCAGTACTTC. The rearrangement uses TRBV27 and TRBJ2-7, with D unresolved. Trimming removed 5 bases at V and 1 base at J, with 6 bases between. This CDR3 spans 12 amino acids. Germline assignment: CDR1 MNHEY and CDR2 SMNVEV (reference sequence).

The chain combines TRBV6-5 with TRBJ1-6, with D possibly being TRBD1 (5 bases). This CDR3 is 15 amino acids long. The V end lost 6 bases, the J end lost 0 bases, and 9 bases lay between the germline ends. Germline V gives CDR1 MNHEY, CDR2 SVGAGI. In DNA, the CDR3 is TGTGCCAGCAGCCGACAGAACTCCTATAATTCACCCCTCCACTTT. Translated, it gives CASSRQNSYNSPLHF.

V and J are TRBV20-1 and TRBJ1-1; 7 positions agree with TRBD1. Germline CDR1 DFQATT, CDR2 SNEGSKA (reference sequence). CDR3 length: 11 residues. The J segment lost 8 bases and the V segment lost 6 bases, leaving 6 bases of the junction unmatched. This CDR3 is CSAPKTGEAFF. The CDR3 DNA sequence: TGCAGTGCCCCGAAGACAGGGGAAGCTTTCTTT.

The rearrangement uses TRBV9 and TRBJ2-2; TRBD2 matches 7 bases. CDR1 is SGDLS and CDR2 is YYNGEE in the germline V gene. V lost 4 bases, J lost 3 bases, and 9 bases stayed unmatched. The CDR3 has 16 residues. Written as DNA, the CDR3 is TGTGCCAGCAGCTCACAACTAGCGAGTTACACCGGGGAGCTGTTTTTT. It yields the protein CASSSQLASYTGELFF.